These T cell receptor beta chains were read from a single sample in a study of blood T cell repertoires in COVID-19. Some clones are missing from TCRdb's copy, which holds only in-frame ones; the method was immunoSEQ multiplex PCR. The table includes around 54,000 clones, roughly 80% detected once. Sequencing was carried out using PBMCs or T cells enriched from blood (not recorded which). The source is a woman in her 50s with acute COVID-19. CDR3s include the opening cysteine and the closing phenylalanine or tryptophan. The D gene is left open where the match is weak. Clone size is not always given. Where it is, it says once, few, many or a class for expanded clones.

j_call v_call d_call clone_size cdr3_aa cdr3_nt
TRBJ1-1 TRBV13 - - CASSLDQGMNTEAFF TGTGCCAGCAGCTTAGACCAGGGGATGAACACTGAAGCTTTCTTT
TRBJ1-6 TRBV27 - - CASSFLLAGHSYNSPLHF TGTGCCAGCAGTTTTTTGCTAGCTGGGCACTCCTATAATTCACCCCTCCACTTT
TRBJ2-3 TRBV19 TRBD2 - CASSIPPGLAGREDTQYF TGTGCCAGTAGTATACCCCCGGGACTAGCGGGGAGGGAGGATACGCAGTATTTT
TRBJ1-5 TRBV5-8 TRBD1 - CASSSFGTGVNQPQHF TGTGCCAGCAGCTCTTTCGGGACAGGGGTCAATCAGCCCCAGCATTTT
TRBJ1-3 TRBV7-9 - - CASSLSHGNTIYF TGTGCCAGCAGCCTTAGCCATGGAAACACCATATATTTT
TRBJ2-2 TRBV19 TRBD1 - CASSPAWTGTGELFF TGTGCCAGTAGTCCCGCCTGGACAGGGACCGGGGAGCTGTTTTTT
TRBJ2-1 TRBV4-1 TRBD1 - CASSGGQARNEQFF TGCGCCAGCAGCGGTGGACAGGCCAGAAATGAGCAGTTCTTC
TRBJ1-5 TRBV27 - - CASSLLRVFLSEPQHF TGTGCCAGCAGTTTATTGAGGGTTTTCCTGTCGGAGCCCCAGCATTTT
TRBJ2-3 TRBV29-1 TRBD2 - CSVAGGLAGGTDTQYF TGCAGCGTAGCCGGGGGACTAGCGGGGGGCACAGATACGCAGTATTTT
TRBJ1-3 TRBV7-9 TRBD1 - CASSSPVTGYTGNTIYF TGTGCCAGCAGCTCCCCTGTGACAGGGTACACTGGAAACACCATATATTTT
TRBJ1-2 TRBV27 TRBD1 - CASSSPGQGNNGYTF TGTGCCAGCAGTTCACCGGGACAGGGAAACAATGGCTACACCTTC
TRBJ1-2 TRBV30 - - CAWLHHQGYGYGYTF TGTGCCTGGCTCCATCATCAGGGGTACGGCTATGGCTACACCTTC
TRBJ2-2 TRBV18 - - CASSPQGTGELFF TGTGCCAGCTCACCACAGGGGACCGGGGAGCTGTTTTTT
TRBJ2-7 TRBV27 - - CASSLAGSYEQYF TGTGCCAGCAGTTTAGCAGGGTCCTACGAGCAGTACTTC
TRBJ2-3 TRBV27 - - CASSLSLGGRTDTQYF TGTGCCAGCAGTTTATCACTGGGGGGACGCACAGATACGCAGTATTTT
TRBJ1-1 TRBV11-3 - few CASSETGVEAFF TGTGCCAGCAGCGAGACAGGCGTTGAAGCTTTCTTT
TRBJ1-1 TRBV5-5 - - CASSLVSVRNTEAFF TGTGCCAGCAGCTTGGTTAGTGTTCGGAACACTGAAGCTTTCTTT
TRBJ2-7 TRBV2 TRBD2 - CASSGTSGGAKEQYF TGTGCCAGCAGTGGGACTAGCGGGGGGGCTAAGGAGCAGTACTTC
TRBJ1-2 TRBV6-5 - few CASSYHNAGYTF TGTGCCAGCAGTTATCATAACGCGGGCTACACCTTC
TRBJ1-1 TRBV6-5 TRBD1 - CASSYDGRGATEAFF TGTGCCAGCAGTTACGATGGCAGGGGGGCCACTGAAGCTTTCTTT
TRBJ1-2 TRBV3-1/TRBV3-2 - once CASSGDGNYGYTF TGTGCCAGCAGCGGCGACGGGAACTATGGCTACACCTTC
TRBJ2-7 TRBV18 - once CASSSDSSAYEQYF TGTGCCAGCTCATCAGACAGTTCTGCCTACGAGCAGTACTTC